The 8 T cell receptor beta chains given below trace back to one sample, sequenced in a study of CXCR3-negative and CXCR3-positive naive CD8 T cells. The TRB cDNA libraries were prepared by 5' RACE with UMI labels. For each CDR3 protein, TCRdb gives one entry from its re-call of the 5' RACE reads, without DNA. Across roughly 40,000 distinct CDR3 sequences, the top ten clones capture about 7.7% of the sample. The sequenced material came from memory CD8+ T cells from blood. Source of these receptors: a human donor in good health. Some clones in this sample may be carry-over from other donors' samples.

This chain joins TRBV12-3 or TRBV12-4 and TRBJ2-3; TCRdb reports TRBD1, a call that lacks DNA to check it against. The CDR3 loop spans 16 amino acids. CDR3 region: CASSLSQGEGPDTQYF.

The J gene is TRBJ2-7, the V gene TRBV29-1; TCRdb's D gene call, TRBD1, goes unchecked for lack of DNA. Per the germline V gene, CDR1 is SQVTM and CDR2 is ANQGSEA. The CDR3 is 13 amino acids. CDR3 protein: CSVTGTVTYEQYF.

This chain connects TRBV29-1 to TRBJ1-1. CDR1 SQVTM and CDR2 ANQGSEA come from the germline V gene. CDR3 length equals 14 residues. CDR3 loop: CSVDGEGVDTEAFF.

The V and J genes are TRBV2 and TRBJ2-1; TCRdb picks TRBD1, but there is no DNA to check that call. Germline CDR1 is SNHLY and CDR2 is FYNNEI. The CDR3 has 13 residues. This CDR3 reads CASVEGGIGEQFF.

The rearrangement joins TRBV10-3 to TRBJ2-5; TCRdb gives TRBD2 as the D gene, but with no DNA this cannot be confirmed. The V gene's germline CDR1 is ENHRY and CDR2 SYGVKD. This CDR3 has 15 residues. CDR3 sequence: CAISESNTGGETQYF.

The chain carries TRBV29-1 and TRBJ2-3; TCRdb gives TRBD1 as the D gene, but with no DNA this cannot be confirmed. CDR3 size: 14 residues. CDR1 SQVTM and CDR2 ANQGSEA come from the germline V gene. Here the CDR3 reads CSVGGGQGADTQYF.

The rearrangement links TRBV12-3 or TRBV12-4 to TRBJ2-5; TCRdb's assignment of TRBD2 cannot be checked, as there is no DNA. This CDR3 contains 17 residues. The CDR3 region is CASSGLAGGLPRETQYF.

This chain links TRBV7-9 with TRBJ2-5; TCRdb's assignment of TRBD1 cannot be checked, as there is no DNA. Germline loops: CDR1 SEHNR, CDR2 FQNEAQ (reference sequence). The CDR3 runs 14 residues. The CDR3 loop reads CASRGTGAKETQYF.